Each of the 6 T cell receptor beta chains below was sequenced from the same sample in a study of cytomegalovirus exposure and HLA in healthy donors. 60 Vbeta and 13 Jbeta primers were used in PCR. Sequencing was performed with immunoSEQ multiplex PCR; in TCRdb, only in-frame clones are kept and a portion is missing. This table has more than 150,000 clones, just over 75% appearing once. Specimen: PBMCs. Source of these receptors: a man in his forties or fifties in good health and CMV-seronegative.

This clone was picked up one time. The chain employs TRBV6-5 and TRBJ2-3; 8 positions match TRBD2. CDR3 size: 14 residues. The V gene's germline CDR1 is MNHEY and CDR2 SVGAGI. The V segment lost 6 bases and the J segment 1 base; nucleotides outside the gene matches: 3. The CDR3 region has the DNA TGTGCCAGCAGGGCTAGCGGGCGCACAGATACGCAGTATTTT. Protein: CASRASGRTDTQYF.

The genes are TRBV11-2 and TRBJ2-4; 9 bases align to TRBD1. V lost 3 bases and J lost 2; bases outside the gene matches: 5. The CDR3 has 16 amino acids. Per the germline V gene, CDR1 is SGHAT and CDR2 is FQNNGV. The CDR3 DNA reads TGTGCCAGCAGCTTCCCGACAGGGGGGACCAAAAACATTCAGTACTTC. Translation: CASSFPTGGTKNIQYF.

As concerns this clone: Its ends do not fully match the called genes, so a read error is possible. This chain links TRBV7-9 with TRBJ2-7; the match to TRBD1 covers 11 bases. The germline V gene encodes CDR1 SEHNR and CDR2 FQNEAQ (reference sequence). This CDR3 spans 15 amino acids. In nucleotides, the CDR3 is TGTTCCAGCAGTTTTAGGGGGACAGGGGGATACGAGCAGTACTTC. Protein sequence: CSSSFRGTGGYEQYF.

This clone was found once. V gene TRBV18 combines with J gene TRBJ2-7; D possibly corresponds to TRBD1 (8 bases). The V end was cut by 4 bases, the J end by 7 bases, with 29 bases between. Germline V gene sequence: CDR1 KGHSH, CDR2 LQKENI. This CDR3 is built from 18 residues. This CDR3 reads CASSQIPILSGQGGEQYV. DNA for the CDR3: TGTGCCAGCTCACAGATCCCAATTTTAAGCGGACAGGGAGGGGAGCAGTACGTC.

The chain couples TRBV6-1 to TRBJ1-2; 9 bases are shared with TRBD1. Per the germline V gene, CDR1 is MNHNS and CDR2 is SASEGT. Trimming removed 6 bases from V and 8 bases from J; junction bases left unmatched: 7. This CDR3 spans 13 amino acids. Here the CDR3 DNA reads TGTGCCAGCAGCCCCAACAGGGGGCGAGGCTACACCTTC. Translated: CASSPNRGRGYTF.

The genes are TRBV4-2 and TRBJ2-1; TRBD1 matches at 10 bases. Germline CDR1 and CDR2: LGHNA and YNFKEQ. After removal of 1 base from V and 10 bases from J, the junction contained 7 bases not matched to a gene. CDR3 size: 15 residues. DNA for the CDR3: TGTGCCAGCAGCCAAGCCGGGACAGGGGATGACGAGCAGTTCTTC. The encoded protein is CASSQAGTGDDEQFF.